The rows below give T cell receptor beta chains drawn from one sample of a study of cytomegalovirus exposure and HLA in healthy donors. The assay was immunoSEQ multiplex PCR, and TCRdb's table has in-frame clones only and misses some. There are around 100,000 clones in the sample; roughly three fifths occur only once, and roughly 3.9% lies in the top ten. The specimen sequenced was PBMCs. These receptors all come from a young man in good health and CMV-seronegative. The CDR3 runs from the conserved cysteine through the conserved F or W. The order of the fields is J gene, V gene, D gene, clone size, CDR3 protein, CDR3 DNA. D genes are given only for firm matches. Clone size is not always given. Where it is, it says once, few, many or a class for expanded clones.

>TRBJ2-7|TRBV7-2|-|-
CASSLGWVLSSYEQYF
TGTGCCAGCAGCTTAGGTTGGGTTCTTAGCTCCTACGAGCAGTACTTC
>TRBJ1-2|TRBV27|TRBD1|once
CASSLTTGPYGYTF
TGTGCCAGCAGTTTAACGACAGGGCCCTATGGCTACACCTTC
>TRBJ2-1|TRBV9|TRBD1|-
CASSVSTGGLITYNEQFF
TGTGCCAGCAGCGTATCGACAGGGGGCCTTATTACCTACAATGAGCAGTTCTTC
>TRBJ1-3|TRBV14|TRBD1|-
CASSQNRGYAGNTIYF
TGTGCCAGCAGCCAGAACAGGGGGTACGCTGGAAACACCATATATTTT
>TRBJ2-1|TRBV27|TRBD2|-
CASSLILAGAHEQFF
TGTGCCAGCAGTTTAATTCTAGCGGGGGCCCATGAGCAGTTCTTC
>TRBJ1-5|TRBV7-8|-|-
CASSMGGNQPQHF
TGTGCCAGCAGCATGGGGGGGAACCAGCCCCAGCATTTT
>TRBJ2-5|TRBV7-2|-|-
CASSANAGSGTQYF
TGTGCCAGCAGCGCTAATGCAGGGTCCGGGACCCAGTACTTC
>TRBJ1-6|TRBV4-1|TRBD1|-
CASSQAWTGYYNSPLHF
TGCGCCAGCAGCCAAGCCTGGACAGGGTACTATAATTCACCCCTCCACTTT
>TRBJ2-7|TRBV7-9|-|-
CASSTDPGGEQYF
TGTGCCAGCAGCACGGACCCCGGAGGCGAGCAGTACTTC
>TRBJ2-7|TRBV10-3|-|few
CAISAKGLGGRGEQYF
TGTGCCATCAGTGCCAAAGGATTGGGGGGTCGCGGCGAGCAGTACTTC
>TRBJ2-7|TRBV2|-|-
CASSPPRDTTYEQYF
TGTGCCAGCAGTCCACCCCGGGACACCACCTACGAGCAGTACTTC
>TRBJ1-1|TRBV5-4|-|-
CASNQQAGEAFF
TGTGCCAGCAACCAACAGGCTGGTGAAGCTTTCTTT
>TRBJ1-1|TRBV6-5|-|few
CASSYLVNTEAFF
TGTGCCAGCAGTTACTTAGTGAACACTGAAGCTTTCTTT
>TRBJ1-5|TRBV5-6|-|once
CASSLGTVNQPQHF
TGTGCCAGCAGCTTGGGGACAGTCAATCAGCCCCAGCATTTT
>TRBJ1-4|TRBV7-2|-|few
CASSLQFNEKLFF
TGTGCCAGCAGCTTACAGTTTAATGAAAAACTGTTTTTT
>TRBJ1-6|TRBV19|-|-
CASSAKYRGSSYNSPLHF
TGTGCCAGTAGTGCCAAGTACCGGGGGAGCTCCTATAATTCACCCCTCCACTTT
>TRBJ2-1|TRBV28|-|-
CASSLYWREVPDNEQFF
TGTGCCAGCAGTTTATATTGGCGGGAAGTACCAGACAATGAGCAGTTCTTC
>TRBJ1-1|TRBV28|TRBD1|-
CASVTGGANTEAFF
TGTGCCAGTGTTACAGGGGGGGCGAACACTGAAGCTTTCTTT